This T cell receptor (beta chain) appears in the sequencing data of a study of T cells in tuberculosis. Study as a whole: T cells were selected with CD1B tetramers loaded with glucose monomycolate. Study conclusions and caveats: A GMM-specific repertoire classifier reached roughly 90% accuracy, AUROC 0.90.

The assay was immunoSEQ multiplex PCR, and TCRdb's table has in-frame clones only and misses some. The data hold about 29,000 clones, with 90% observed a single time. A word on this clone: Its antigen remains unknown.

The germline V and J ends were trimmed by 5 bases and 9 bases, with 17 bases remaining between them. The length of the CDR3 is 14 residues. CDR1 SEHNR and CDR2 FQNEAQ come from the germline V gene (reference sequence). The chain has TRBV7-9 and TRBJ1-5, with a possible D match to TRBD1 (5 bases). This TCR was recovered from a donor aged 5-35 years with latent tuberculosis or without tuberculosis infection. The sample was PBMCs. CDR3 sequence: CASSPGGDGGPQHF. In DNA form, the CDR3 reads TGTGCCAGCAGCCCGGGGGGGGACGGAGGGCCCCAGCATTTT. Supplemented by reference TRBV7-9 and TRBJ1-5, the full variable domain reads DTGVSQNPRHKITKRGQNVTFRCDPISEHNRLYWYRQTLGQGPEFLTYFQNEAQLEKSRLLSDRFSAERPKGSFSTLEIQRTEQGDSAMYLCASSPGGDGGPQHFGDGTRLSIL.